Given below is one T cell receptor (beta chain) in context. Its target is not known. The entry originates in a study of cytomegalovirus exposure and HLA in healthy donors. General study points: Later genetic work tied a missense DCLRE1C variant to beta-chain V and J trimming. Associated with cytomegalovirus, according to the listing, were 164 TCR beta chains.

This CDR3 comprises 15 residues. Trimming stripped 2 bases from V and 0 bases from J, with 8 bases between. Germline V gene sequence: CDR1 SGHTA, CDR2 FQGTGA. PCR primers comprised 60 Vbeta and 13 Jbeta primers. This table comes from immunoSEQ multiplex PCR, and its TCRdb copy is limited to in-frame clones, with some not included. Here the sample spans 150,000 to 200,000 clones, about 81% being singletons. The rearrangement links TRBV7-3 to TRBJ2-1, with D possibly matching TRBD1 (6 bases). This sequence was found in a woman in her 30s in good health and CMV-seronegative. The specimen sequenced was PBMCs. Here the CDR3 reads CASSLQGGSYNEQFF. In DNA form, the CDR3 reads TGTGCCAGCAGCTTACAAGGGGGCTCCTACAATGAGCAGTTCTTC.